This T cell receptor beta chain originates from a study of T cell responses to AZD1222 COVID-19 vaccine. The analysis combined second doses at about 4 or about 12 weeks. TCRdb's table, derived via immunoSEQ multiplex PCR, lists solely in-frame clones and lacks some. The table shows about 180,000 clones, with approximately 94% occurring only once. Overall study findings and caveats: Samples come after the peak T cell response, not at day 14. The study found Spike-specific TCR breadth and depth rose after two AZD1222 doses. Donor demographics were predominantly white British with a female majority; clonal diversity may be underestimated.

Comment on this clone: Its antigen is not known.

The sequence came from an adult who received the AZD1222 COVID-19 vaccine. Source: peripheral blood, taken 28 days after the second AZD1222 dose.

This chain's CDR3 is CATVQTHLSNTIYF. DNA of the CDR3: TGTGCCACGGTTCAAACGCACCTTTCAAACACCATATATTTT. V usage is TRBV19 and J usage is TRBJ1-3; D unresolved. The CDR3 is 14 residues long. Trimming pared 10 bases from V and 6 bases from J, leaving 19 bases between. Germline CDR1 LNHDA, CDR2 SQIVND (reference sequence).